Described below is a single T cell receptor (beta chain) sequence and its context. Its antigen is unidentified. By quantitative 5'-RACE with molecular barcodes, the TCR beta libraries were made. From the 5' RACE reads, TCRdb called clonotypes with MiXCR, one entry per CDR3 protein. The data hold 350,000 to 400,000 distinct CDR3 sequences, with about 20% observed a single time. This entry comes from a study of CD8 T cells in ankylosing spondylitis. Study-wide results and limits: Seemingly distinctive of ankylosing spondylitis blood was a TCR beta motif formed by eight highly homologous variants. According to the report, clones linked to the disease were significantly enriched in matched synovial fluid samples taken from ankylosing spondylitis patients. A CD8+ phenotype characterized the disease-linked clones, which were relatively rare in peripheral blood.

The source material was blood, either unsorted or a sorted T cell fraction (not recorded which). The origin of this receptor is a male donor with ankylosing spondylitis or in good health (not recorded which).

The CDR3 nucleotides are TGCGCCAGCAGCCCGCGGAGTACTACTCAAACCAAAAACATTCAGTACTTC. This encodes CASSPRSTTQTKNIQYF. The rearrangement links TRBV4-1 to TRBJ2-4, with D hard to call. Trimming removed 4 bases at V and 2 bases at J, with 18 bases between. The V gene's germline CDR1 is MGHRA and CDR2 YSYEKL. CDR3 length equals 17 residues.